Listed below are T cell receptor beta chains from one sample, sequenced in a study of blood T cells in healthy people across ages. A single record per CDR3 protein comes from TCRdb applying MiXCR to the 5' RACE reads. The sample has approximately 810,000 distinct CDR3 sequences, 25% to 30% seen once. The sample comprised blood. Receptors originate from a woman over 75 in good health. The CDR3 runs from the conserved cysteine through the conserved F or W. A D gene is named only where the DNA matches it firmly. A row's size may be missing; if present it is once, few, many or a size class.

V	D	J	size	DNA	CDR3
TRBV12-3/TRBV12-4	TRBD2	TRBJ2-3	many	TGTGCCAGCAGAACGACTAGCGGGGAAGCAGATACGCAGTATTTT	CASRTTSGEADTQYF
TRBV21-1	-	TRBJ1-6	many	TGTGCCAGCAGCAAAGCAGGGTCCAGGGGGCATTCACCCCTCCACTTT	CASSKAGSRGHSPLHF
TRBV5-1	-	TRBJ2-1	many	TGCGCCAGCAGCAAAGGACAGCTCTACAATGAGCAGTTCTTC	CASSKGQLYNEQFF
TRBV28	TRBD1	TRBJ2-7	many	TGTGCCAGCAGGGGAGGACAGGGAGTAATTGGCGAGCAGTACTTC	CASRGGQGVIGEQYF
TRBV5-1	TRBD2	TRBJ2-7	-	TGCGCCAGCAGCTTGGCCCTAGCGGCTAGCTCCTACGAGCAGTACTTC	CASSLALAASSYEQYF
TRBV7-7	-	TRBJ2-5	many	TGTGCCAGCAGCTTGGGAGGTCAGGCAATCCAAGAGACCCAGTACTTC	CASSLGGQAIQETQYF
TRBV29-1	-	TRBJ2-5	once	TGCAGCGTTGAAGCGACGCGGGAGACCCAGTACTTC	CSVEATRETQYF
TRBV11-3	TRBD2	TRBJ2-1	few	TGTGCCAGCACCGCACCCGGGACTAGGGGCGATGAGCAGTTCTTC	CASTAPGTRGDEQFF
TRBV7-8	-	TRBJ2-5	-	TGTGCTAGCAGCTTCGCGAGCAGGCCGTACTTC	CASSFASRPYF
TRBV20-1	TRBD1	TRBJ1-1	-	TGCAGTGCACACCAGGGGGTAGACACTGAAGCTTTCTTT	CSAHQGVDTEAFF
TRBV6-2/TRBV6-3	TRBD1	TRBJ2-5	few	TGTGCCAGCACCACGGACAGGGTCGCGAAGACCCAGTACTTC	CASTTDRVAKTQYF
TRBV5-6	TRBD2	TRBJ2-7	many	TGTGCCAGCAGCGTGGGACTAGCGGGGGGCCCATCCGGTTACGAGCAGTACTTC	CASSVGLAGGPSGYEQYF
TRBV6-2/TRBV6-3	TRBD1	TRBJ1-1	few	TGTGCCAGCAGTCCTCGGACAGGGACCTTGAACACTGAAGCTTTCTTT	CASSPRTGTLNTEAFF
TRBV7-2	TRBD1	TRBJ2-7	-	TGTGCCAGCAGCCCCCAGGGACAGGGCTACGAGCAGTACTTC	CASSPQGQGYEQYF
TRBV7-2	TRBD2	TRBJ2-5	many	TGTGCCAGCAGCTTAGCTCTAGCGGGGTGGGAGACCCAGTACTTC	CASSLALAGWETQYF
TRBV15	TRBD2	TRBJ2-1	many	TGTGCCACCAGCTTAGCGGGGGCATACTACAATGAGCAGTTCTTC	CATSLAGAYYNEQFF
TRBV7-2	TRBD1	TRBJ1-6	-	TGTGCCAGTAGCCCCGGAGGACAGGCCTCACCCCTCCACTTT	CASSPGGQASPLHF
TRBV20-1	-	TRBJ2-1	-	TGCAGTGCTGAGCCCCCTGCAGGGGCCGGGTACTCCAATGAGCAGTTCTTC	CSAEPPAGAGYSNEQFF
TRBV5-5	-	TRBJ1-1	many	TGTGCCAGCAGCCGCAACGTAAGACGGACCTTATCGAACACTGAAGCTTTCTTT	CASSRNVRRTLSNTEAFF
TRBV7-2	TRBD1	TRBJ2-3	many	TGTGCCAGCAGCTTAGCCGGGACAGGGGTCACAGATACGCAGTATTTT	CASSLAGTGVTDTQYF
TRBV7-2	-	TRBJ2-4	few	TGTGCCAGCAGCCCACAGGGGAGGTTCTACAATGAGCAGTACTTC	CASSPQGRFYNEQYF
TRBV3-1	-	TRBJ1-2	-	TGTGCCAGCAGCCAAGCTGGGAACGTTTATGGCTACACCTTC	CASSQAGNVYGYTF
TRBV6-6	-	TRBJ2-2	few	TGTGCCAGCAGCCCCTGGGGGGAGCTGTTTTTT	CASSPWGELFF
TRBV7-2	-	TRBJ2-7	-	TGTGCCAGCAGCTTGGGCACTTACTACGAGCAGTACTTC	CASSLGTYYEQYF
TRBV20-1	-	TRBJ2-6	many	TGCAGTGCTGCTTTGGGGGGTTCGACTGGGGCCAACGTCCTGACTTTC	CSAALGGSTGANVLTF
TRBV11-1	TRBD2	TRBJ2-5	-	TGTGCCAGCGGCCCCCTAGCGGGGAGTCAAGAGACCCAGTACTTC	CASGPLAGSQETQYF
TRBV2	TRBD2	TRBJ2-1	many	TGTGCCAGCAGGGCCGGGACTAGCGGGGGGGATGAGCAGTTCTTC	CASRAGTSGGDEQFF
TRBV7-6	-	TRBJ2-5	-	TGTGCCAGCAGCTTATCAAGTCAAGGCCAGTACTTC	CASSLSSQGQYF
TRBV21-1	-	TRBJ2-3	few	TGTGCCAGCAGCAAAGAGAGTCCTTTCAGCAGGTGGGGCACAGATACGCAGTATTTT	CASSKESPFSRWGTDTQYF
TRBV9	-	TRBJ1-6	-	TGTGCCAGCAGGACTGACAGTAATTCACCCCTCCACTTT	CASRTDSNSPLHF
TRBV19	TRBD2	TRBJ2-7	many	TGTGCCAGTAGCTTTCTAGCGGGGGGGCCCCACGAGCAGTACTTC	CASSFLAGGPHEQYF
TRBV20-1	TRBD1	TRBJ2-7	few	TGCAGTGTAGTTGGGACAGCCTCCTACGAGCAGTACTTC	CSVVGTASYEQYF
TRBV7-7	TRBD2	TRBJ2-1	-	TGTGCTAGCAGCGCGGGGGAGGAACGGTTCTTC	CASSAGEERFF
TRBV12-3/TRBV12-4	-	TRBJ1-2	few	TGTGCCAGCAGTTTGGTCCCTCCAAGGGCTAACTATGGCTACACCTTC	CASSLVPPRANYGYTF
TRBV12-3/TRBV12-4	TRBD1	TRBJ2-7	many	TGTGCCAGCAGTCGGGACAGTAAATACGAGCAGTACTTC	CASSRDSKYEQYF
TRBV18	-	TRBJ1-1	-	TGTGCCAGCTCACCCCAGATCCCGAACACTGAAGCTTTCTTT	CASSPQIPNTEAFF
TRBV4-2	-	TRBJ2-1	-	TGTGCCAGCAGCCAAGCTGGGGTCGGCAATGAGCAGTTCTTC	CASSQAGVGNEQFF
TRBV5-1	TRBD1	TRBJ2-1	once	TGCGCCAGCAGCTTGGGGACAGGGGCTCATGAGCAGTTCTTC	CASSLGTGAHEQFF
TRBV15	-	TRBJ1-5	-	TGTGCCACCAGCAGAGATTTGATGGAACGGGATCAGCCCCAGCATTTT	CATSRDLMERDQPQHF
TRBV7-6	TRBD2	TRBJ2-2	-	TGTGCCAGCAGCTTCGGACTAGCGGGGGTGATCGGGGAGCTGTTTTTT	CASSFGLAGVIGELFF
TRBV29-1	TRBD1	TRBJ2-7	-	TGCAGCGTTGCTCGATGGAAGGGGGACAGGGTAGGCGAGCAGTACTTC	CSVARWKGDRVGEQYF
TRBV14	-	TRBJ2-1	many	TGTGCCAGCAGCCAAGAATTGAACAGAGCTGAGCAGTTCTTC	CASSQELNRAEQFF
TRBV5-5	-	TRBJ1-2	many	TGTGCCAGCAGCTGGGATACAGGGCGTTCTGGCTACACCTTC	CASSWDTGRSGYTF
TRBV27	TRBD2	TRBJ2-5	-	TGTGCCAGCAGTTTATCCCCGTCGTTTGGCGGGGGGGAACGAGAGACCCAGTACTTC	CASSLSPSFGGGERETQYF